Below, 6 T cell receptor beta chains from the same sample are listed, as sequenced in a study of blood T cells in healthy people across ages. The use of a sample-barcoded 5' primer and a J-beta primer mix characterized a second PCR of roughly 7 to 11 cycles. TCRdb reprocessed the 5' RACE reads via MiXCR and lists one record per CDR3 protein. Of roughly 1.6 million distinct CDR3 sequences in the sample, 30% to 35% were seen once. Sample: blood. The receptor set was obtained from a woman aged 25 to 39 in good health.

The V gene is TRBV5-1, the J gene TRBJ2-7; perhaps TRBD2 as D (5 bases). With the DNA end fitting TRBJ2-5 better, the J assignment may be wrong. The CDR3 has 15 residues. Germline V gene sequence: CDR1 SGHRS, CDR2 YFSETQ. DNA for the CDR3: TGCGCCAGCAGCTTGTCGGGGAACCTACAAGAGACCCAGTACTTC. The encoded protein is CASSLSGNLQETQYF.

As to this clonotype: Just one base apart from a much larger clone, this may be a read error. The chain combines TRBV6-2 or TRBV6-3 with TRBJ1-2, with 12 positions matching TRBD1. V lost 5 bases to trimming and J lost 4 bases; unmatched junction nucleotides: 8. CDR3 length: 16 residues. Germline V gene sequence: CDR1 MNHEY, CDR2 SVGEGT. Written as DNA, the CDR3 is TGTGCCAGCAGTAACATGGGGACAGGGGGCGGCTATGGCTACACCTTC. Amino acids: CASSNMGTGGGYGYTF.

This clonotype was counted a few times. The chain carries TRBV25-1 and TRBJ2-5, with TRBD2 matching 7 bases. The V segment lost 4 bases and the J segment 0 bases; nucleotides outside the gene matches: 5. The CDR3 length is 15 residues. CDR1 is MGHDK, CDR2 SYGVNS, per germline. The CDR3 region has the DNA TGTGCCAGCAGTGGGCTAGCGGAACACCAAGAGACCCAGTACTTC. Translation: CASSGLAEHQETQYF.

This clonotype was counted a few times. This CDR3 is CASSHAGTGFGYEQYF. In nucleotides, the CDR3 is TGTGCCAGCAGCCACGCCGGGACAGGGTTTGGGTACGAGCAGTACTTC. The J gene is TRBJ2-7, the V gene TRBV13; 9 positions match TRBD1. With V trimmed by 5 bases and J by 4 bases, 12 bases remained unmatched. The germline V gene has CDR1 PRHDT and CDR2 FYEKMQ (reference sequence). CDR3 length: 16 residues.

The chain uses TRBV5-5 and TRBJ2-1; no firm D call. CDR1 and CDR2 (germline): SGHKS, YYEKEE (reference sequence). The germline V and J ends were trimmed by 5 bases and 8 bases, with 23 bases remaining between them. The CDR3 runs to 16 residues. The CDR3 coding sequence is TGTGCCAGCAGTCGCCAGCAATTTGACCCCCACCATGAGCAGTTCTTC. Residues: CASSRQQFDPHHEQFF.

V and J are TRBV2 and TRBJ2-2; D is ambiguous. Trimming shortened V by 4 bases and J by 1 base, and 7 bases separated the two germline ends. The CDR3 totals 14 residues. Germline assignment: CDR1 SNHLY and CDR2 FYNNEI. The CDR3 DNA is TGTGCCAGCAGTGCCTCAGGGAACACCGGGGAGCTGTTTTTT. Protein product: CASSASGNTGELFF.